The sequence of this T cell receptor beta chain was determined in a study of response to subunit inactivated influenza vaccine. This clonotype was counted at least ten times. Its cognate antigen is unknown. Germline loops: CDR1 MNHNS, CDR2 SASEGT. V was clipped by 4 bases and J by 2 bases, with 9 bases between them. The CDR3 totals 14 residues. Findings of the study overall: The authors offered the suggestion that each seasonal influenza vaccination recruits few new T cells.

Using its own MiXCR run on the RT-PCR reads, TCRdb lists one record per CDR3 protein. The sample contains approximately 490,000 distinct CDR3 sequences, approximately 6.9% of which appear only once. This material consisted of PBMCs from blood, taken roughly 24 months after vaccination. The gene calls are TRBV6-1 and TRBJ1-5; TRBD1 is a possible D gene (5 bases). This clonotype was sampled from a man between 50 and 70 years old who received an inactivated influenza vaccine. CDR3 in DNA: TGTGCCAGCAGTGGGGGGGGTCGCAATCAGCCCCAGCATTTT. This gives the protein CASSGGGRNQPQHF.